This is a list of T cell receptor beta chains from one sample in a study of T cell repertoires in cytomegalovirus infection. From the reads, TCRdb called clonotypes with MiXCR, one entry per CDR3 protein. Among about a million distinct CDR3 sequences listed, roughly 31% were seen once. These receptors have no identified antigens. The sample in question was cultured CD8+ T cells from PBMCs, obtained from culture after CMV antigen stimulation. Source of these receptors: a human donor in good health (CMV status not recorded). Some clones in this sample may be carry-over from other donors' samples. Both conserved end residues are part of each CDR3. The order of the fields is clone size, D gene, J gene, V gene, CDR3 DNA, CDR3 protein. The D gene is left open where the match is weak. Size is omitted from some rows. Given values are once, few, many or a class for expanded clones.

. | . | TRBJ1-6 | TRBV19 | TGTGCCAGTAGTCCGTACAGCCGGAGCCATAATTCACCCCTCCACTTT | CASSPYSRSHNSPLHF
. | . | TRBJ2-2 | TRBV5-4 | TGTGCCAGCAGCGGTGGACTAATAGGGGAAGGTATCGGGGAGCTGTTTTTT | CASSGGLIGEGIGELFF
. | . | TRBJ2-3 | TRBV27 | TGTGCCAGCACCAAAGAGGGGCGCACAGATACGCAGTATTTT | CASTKEGRTDTQYF
few | . | TRBJ1-1 | TRBV9 | TGTGCCAGCAGTGATAATAACGACAGAGGTCAGATAGGCACTGAAGCTTTCTTT | CASSDNNDRGQIGTEAFF
few | TRBD1 | TRBJ1-2 | TRBV28 | TGTGCCAGCATTCCGGGTGGGAGGACAGGTGACTATGGCTACACCTTC | CASIPGGRTGDYGYTF
. | . | TRBJ1-1 | TRBV7-9 | TGTGCCAGTTCCTCCCGTATTACATCACACACTGAAGCTTTCTTT | CASSSRITSHTEAFF
few | . | TRBJ1-5 | TRBV20-1 | TGCAGTGCTGCGGACAGTGTTAGCAATCAGCCCCAGCATTTT | CSAADSVSNQPQHF
. | . | TRBJ2-1 | TRBV2 | TGTGCCAGCAGTGACAGGGGCGGCTTGAATGAGCAGTTCTTC | CASSDRGGLNEQFF
few | . | TRBJ1-2 | TRBV7-9 | TGTGCCAGCAGCCCATATTCGGTGGACAATCGCCATTTCTATGGCTACACCTTC | CASSPYSVDNRHFYGYTF
few | . | TRBJ1-1 | TRBV7-6 | TGTGCCACCCTCGACGGGGCTGAAGCTTTCTTT | CATLDGAEAFF
. | . | TRBJ2-3 | TRBV7-3 | TGTGCCAGCAGCTTAACGGGAGGCAGGGAAGATACGCAGTATTTT | CASSLTGGREDTQYF
few | TRBD1 | TRBJ1-4 | TRBV5-1 | TGCGCCAGCAGAAGGGACAGGGATGAAAAACTGTTTTTT | CASRRDRDEKLFF
. | TRBD1 | TRBJ2-7 | TRBV7-3 | TGTGCCAGCAACTCGGGACAGGAAATCTACGAGCAGTACTTC | CASNSGQEIYEQYF
once | . | TRBJ1-5 | TRBV2 | TGTGCCAGCAGTGAATCCGGGGATGGCAATCAGCCCCAGCATTTT | CASSESGDGNQPQHF
many | . | TRBJ2-7 | TRBV27 | TGTGCCAGCAGTTTCCGTCAAGGCTCCTACGAGCAGTACTTC | CASSFRQGSYEQYF
. | . | TRBJ1-1 | TRBV6-2/TRBV6-3 | TGTGCCACCAAATGGGGCGGCGAGAACACTGAAGCTTTCTTT | CATKWGGENTEAFF